This TCR beta chain stems from a study of PD-1 blockade in classical Hodgkin lymphoma. The study's findings and limits: Baseline TCR diversity was reportedly lower in newly diagnosed patients than in healthy donors. It was reported as lower still in relapsed/refractory patients. Nivolumab initiated under 1 year post-ASCT led to patient exclusion.

Produced via immunoSEQ multiplex PCR; TCRdb's table is partial and in-frame only. The repertoire consists of tens of thousands of clones, with about 80% occurring once and the leading ten covering 9.8%. This CDR3 has 12 residues. V was clipped by 4 bases and J by 3 bases, with 7 bases between them. Per the germline V gene, CDR1 is SEHNR and CDR2 is FQNEAQ (reference sequence). Points on this clone: Its specificity is unknown.

Documented time point: cycle 4 day 1 (C4D1), after five to seven weeks of nivolumab. The patients all showed relapse after autologous stem cell transplantation, while their brentuximab vedotin exposure varied. Each best response was a complete response, a partial response or progressive disease. This receptor was obtained from a human donor with classical Hodgkin lymphoma. V usage is TRBV7-9 and J usage is TRBJ2-7; D is ambiguous. The starting material was peripheral blood mononuclear cells (PBMCs), obtained before the fourth cycle of nivolumab. The CDR3 sequence: CASSSTLYEQYF. The DNA of the CDR3 is TGTGCCAGCAGCTCCACTCTCTACGAGCAGTACTTC.